This T cell receptor (beta chain) was captured by sequencing in a study of blood T cell repertoires in COVID-19. For the study at large: COVID-19 samples, acute and convalescent, were from the United States, Italy and Spain. The analysed material was cDNA or gDNA that came from T cells, B-cell-depleted T cells, or PBMCs.

The CDR3 is 15 residues long. The junction had 7 bases not matched to a gene; V was cut back by 4 bases and J by 3 bases. Germline assignment: CDR1 LGHDT and CDR2 YNNKEL (reference sequence). This clone was seen many times. In the study's own analysis: Nucleated cell number was recorded as an estimate derived from reference gene primer amplification. The method was immunoSEQ multiplex PCR; TCRdb's version includes in-frame clones alone and lacks a portion of them. The DNA gave D and trimming, while V, J and clone size come from that table. Of over 400,000 clones in the sample, approximately 83% were seen once.

The clonotype was recovered from a human donor in a cohort sampled during active COVID-19. This chain connects TRBV3-1 (or the pseudogene TRBV3-2) to TRBJ1-2; 8 nucleotides agree with TRBD1. Sequencing was carried out using peripheral blood. CDR3 DNA sequence: TGTGCCAGCAGCCTCCGACAGGGGAGGGACTATGGCTACACCTTC. Residues: CASSLRQGRDYGYTF.